This T cell receptor (beta chain) is drawn from a study of beta chain features in type 1 diabetes. Study-level background: Over all samples combined, some 110 million sorted cells were examined.

This CDR3 has 15 amino acids. Germline lookup yields CDR1 SGDLS and CDR2 YYNGEE. The germline V and J ends were trimmed by 0 bases and 0 bases, with 7 bases remaining between them. Expressed TCRB transcripts were sequenced after all isolated RNA was converted to cDNA. Average reads for naive, central memory and regulatory T cell samples were around 4 million. The protocol was immunoSEQ multiplex PCR, while the TCRdb copy is restricted to in-frame clones and leaves out a portion. The data contain roughly 150,000 clones, around 10% of them singletons. The chain uses TRBV9 and TRBJ2-1; D is undetermined. Sequenced: central memory CD4+ T cells from blood. This clonotype was sampled from a man between 18 and 29 years old in good health. The CDR3 spells CASSVAGTSYNEQFF. DNA of the CDR3: TGTGCCAGCAGCGTAGCCGGAACCTCCTACAATGAGCAGTTCTTC.